This T cell receptor (beta chain) was sequenced for a study of blood T cell repertoires in COVID-19. Background on the study: The analysed material was cDNA or gDNA that came from T cells, B-cell-depleted T cells, or PBMCs.

How the authors handled the data: Reference gene primer amplification in the assay estimated nucleated cell counts. The table came from immunoSEQ multiplex PCR; TCRdb's copy has only in-frame clones and leaves some out. V, J and clone size were drawn from that table, and D and trimming were deduced from the DNA. The data hold 160,000 or so clones, with 90% observed a single time. Germline CDR1 LNHNV, CDR2 YYDKDF (reference sequence). This CDR3 has 15 residues. V was cut by 5 bases and J by 2 bases, with 15 bases left in between. The rearrangement links TRBV15 to TRBJ1-2, with D hard to call. This TCR derives from a man between 60 and 70 years old with active or convalescent COVID-19. The sample was peripheral blood. CDR3 in DNA: TGTGCCACCAGCGGACTACCGACGGACAACTATGGCTACACCTTC. It encodes CATSGLPTDNYGYTF.